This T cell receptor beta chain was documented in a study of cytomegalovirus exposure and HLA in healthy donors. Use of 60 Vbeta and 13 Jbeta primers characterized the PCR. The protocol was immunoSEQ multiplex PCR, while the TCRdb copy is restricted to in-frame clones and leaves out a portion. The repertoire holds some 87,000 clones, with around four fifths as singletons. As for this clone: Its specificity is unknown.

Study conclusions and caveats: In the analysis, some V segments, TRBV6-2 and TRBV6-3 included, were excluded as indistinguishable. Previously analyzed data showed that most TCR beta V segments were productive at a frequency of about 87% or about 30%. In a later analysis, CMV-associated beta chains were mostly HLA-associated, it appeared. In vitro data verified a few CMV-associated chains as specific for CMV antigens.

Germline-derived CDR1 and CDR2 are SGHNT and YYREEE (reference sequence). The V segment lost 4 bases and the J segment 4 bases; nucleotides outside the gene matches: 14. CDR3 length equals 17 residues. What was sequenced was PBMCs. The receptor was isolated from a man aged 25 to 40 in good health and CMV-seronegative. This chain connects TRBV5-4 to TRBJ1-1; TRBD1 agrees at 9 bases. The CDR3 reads CASSRRTGEEFGTEAFF. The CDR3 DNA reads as TGTGCCAGCAGCAGGCGGACAGGGGAGGAATTTGGCACTGAAGCTTTCTTT. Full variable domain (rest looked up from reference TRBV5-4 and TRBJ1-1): ETGVTQSPTHLIKTRGQQVTLRCSSQSGHNTVSWYQQALGQGPQFIFQYYREEENGRGNFPPRFSGLQFPNYSSELNVNALELDDSALYLCASSRRTGEEFGTEAFFGQGTRLTVV.